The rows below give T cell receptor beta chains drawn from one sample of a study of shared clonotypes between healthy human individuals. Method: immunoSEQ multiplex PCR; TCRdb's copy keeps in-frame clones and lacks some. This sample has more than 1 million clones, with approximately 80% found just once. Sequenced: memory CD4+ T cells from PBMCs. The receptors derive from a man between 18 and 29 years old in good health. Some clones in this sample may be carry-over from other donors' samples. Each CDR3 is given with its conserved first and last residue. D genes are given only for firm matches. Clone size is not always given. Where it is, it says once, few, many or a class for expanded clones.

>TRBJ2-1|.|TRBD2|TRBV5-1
TGCGCCAGCAGCTTGGGGTCTAGCGGTCAATACAATGAGCAGTTCTTC
CASSLGSSGQYNEQFF
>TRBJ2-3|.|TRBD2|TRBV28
TGTGCCAGCAGTTTACTAGCGGGAGAAGATACGCAGTATTTT
CASSLLAGEDTQYF
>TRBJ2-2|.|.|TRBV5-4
TGTGCCAGCAGCTTGTCGTTAGGGTGGAACACCGGGGAGCTGTTTTTT
CASSLSLGWNTGELFF
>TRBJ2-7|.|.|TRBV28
TGTGCCAGCAAGGGAGGGGGGGGCATAAACGAGCAGTACTTC
CASKGGGGINEQYF
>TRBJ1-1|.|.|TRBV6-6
TGTGCCAGCAGTTACCAGGAGGGCACTGAAGCTTTCTTT
CASSYQEGTEAFF
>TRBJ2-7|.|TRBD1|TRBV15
TGTGCCACCAGCAAAGTACGACAGGGGTACGAGCAGTACTTC
CATSKVRQGYEQYF
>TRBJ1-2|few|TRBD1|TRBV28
TGTGCCAGCAGACCAACAGGGGCCTATAACTATGGCTACACCTTC
CASRPTGAYNYGYTF
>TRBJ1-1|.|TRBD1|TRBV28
TGTGCCAGCAGACCTGAGGGACAGGGCACCCCTGAAGCTTTCTTT
CASRPEGQGTPEAFF
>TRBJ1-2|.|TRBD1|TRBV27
TGTGCCAGCAGTCCATATCAGGGGGCGAAAGGCTATGGCTACACCTTC
CASSPYQGAKGYGYTF
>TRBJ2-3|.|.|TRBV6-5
TGTGCCAGCAGGGGCAGACGTATTAGCACAGATACGCAGTATTTT
CASRGRRISTDTQYF
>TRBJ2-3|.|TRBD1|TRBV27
TGTGCCAGCAGTTTTCTGGGACAGGGGAGCACAGATACGCAGTATTTT
CASSFLGQGSTDTQYF
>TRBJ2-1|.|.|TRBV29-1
TGCAGCGTAGATGGGTTCCCTACACTCTCCTACAATGAGCAGTTCTTC
CSVDGFPTLSYNEQFF
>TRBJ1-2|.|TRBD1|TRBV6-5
TGTGCCAGCAGGACAGGGGAGAGAGGCTACACCTTC
CASRTGERGYTF
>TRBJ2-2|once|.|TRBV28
TGTGCCAGCAGTTTGGTTAGTATCGGGAGCACCGGGGAGCTGTTTTTT
CASSLVSIGSTGELFF
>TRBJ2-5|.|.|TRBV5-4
TGTGCCAGCAACCCTACCGGGGCCGGAGAGACCCAGTACTTC
CASNPTGAGETQYF
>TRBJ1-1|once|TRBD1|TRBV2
TGTGCCAGCGTCAGACAATGGACAGGGATGAACACTGAAGCTTTCTTT
CASVRQWTGMNTEAFF
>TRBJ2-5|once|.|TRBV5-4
TGTGCCAGCAGCTTGGGCAGGGCAGAGACCCAGTACTTC
CASSLGRAETQYF
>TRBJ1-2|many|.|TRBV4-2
TGTGCCAGCAGCCAGGGAGACGGGAACTATGGCTACACCTTC
CASSQGDGNYGYTF
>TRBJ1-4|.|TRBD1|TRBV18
TGTGCCAGCTCACCGGGACAGACGAATGAAAAACTGTTTTTT
CASSPGQTNEKLFF
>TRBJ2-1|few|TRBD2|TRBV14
TGTGCCAGCAGCCAAGATGTAAGAGGCGGGAGAATCCATGAGCAGTTCTTC
CASSQDVRGGRIHEQFF
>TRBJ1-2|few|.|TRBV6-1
TGTGCCAGTCAATCTGGCTACACCTTC
CASQSGYTF
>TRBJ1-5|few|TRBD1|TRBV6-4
TGTGCCAGCAGCAGACAGGGGGCTCTGGATCAGCCCCAGCATTTT
CASSRQGALDQPQHF